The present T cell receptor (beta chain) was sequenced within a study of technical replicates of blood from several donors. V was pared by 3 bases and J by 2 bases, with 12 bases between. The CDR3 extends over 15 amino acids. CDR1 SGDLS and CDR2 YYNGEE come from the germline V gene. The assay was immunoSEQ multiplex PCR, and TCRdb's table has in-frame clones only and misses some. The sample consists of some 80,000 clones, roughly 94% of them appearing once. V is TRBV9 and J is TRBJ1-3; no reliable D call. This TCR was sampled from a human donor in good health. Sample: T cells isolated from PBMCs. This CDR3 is CASSAKYSTGNTIYF. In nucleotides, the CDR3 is TGTGCCAGCAGCGCAAAGTACAGTACTGGAAACACCATATATTTT.